This T cell receptor beta chain was captured by sequencing in a study of control samples from healthy donors and cancer patients. Assay: immunoSEQ multiplex PCR; the TCRdb copy retains only in-frame clones and omits some. Of just over 150,000 clones listed, about 87% are singletons. This CDR3 is 15 amino acids long. CDR1 SEHNR and CDR2 FQNEAQ come from the germline V gene (reference sequence). V was shortened by 4 bases and J by 2 bases, with 11 bases between the two germline ends. J is TRBJ2-2 and V is TRBV7-9, with D possibly matching TRBD1 (5 bases). The sequence was collected from a man younger than 40 in good health. The sequenced material came from blood. The chain's CDR3 is CASSSNQGNTGELFF. CDR3 bases: TGTGCCAGCAGCTCGAACCAGGGAAACACCGGGGAGCTGTTTTTT.